The TCR beta chain under discussion was sequenced for a study of Ad26.COV2.S vaccination and SARS-CoV-2 variants. Study findings and constraints: Measurements of TCR breadth and depth may have given underestimates of the total T cell responses.

The assay was immunoSEQ multiplex PCR, and TCRdb's table has in-frame clones only and misses some. The sample shows hundreds of thousands of clones, approximately 86% of them seen only once. CDR1 is SGHAT and CDR2 is FQNNGV in the germline V gene. With 5 bases removed from V and 4 bases from J, the gap between germline ends came to 15 bases. The CDR3 has 15 residues. Treatment in this sample: around 19 received Ad26.COV2.S at low or high dose, single or two shots; roughly five received placebo; per-sample allocation not given. Sampling happened 63 days after the first vaccine or placebo injection. A remark on this clone: The antigen remains unidentified.

The receptor was derived from a person aged 18-65 years who received the Ad26.COV2.S COVID-19 vaccine or a placebo. Sequenced here: peripheral blood, sampled in a trial of Ad26.COV2.S vaccine versus placebo. The chain links TRBV11-2 to TRBJ1-3, with a weak D call TRBD1 (5 bases). The CDR3 is CASSTYRDRGNTIYF. CDR3 nucleotide sequence: TGTGCCAGCAGCACATACCGGGACCGCGGAAACACCATATATTTT.